Sequencing of this T cell receptor beta chain was carried out in a study of blood T cell repertoires in COVID-19. Measured with immunoSEQ multiplex PCR; TCRdb has only the in-frame clones, and not every one. The repertoire has 120,000 or so clones, more than 65% of them found once; the top ten carry approximately 2.1%. The specimen was peripheral blood. The TCR was taken from an older woman with acute or convalescent COVID-19.

The CDR3 DNA reads TGCGCCAGCAGCCAAGATCAGGGGGCTAGCTACAATGAGCAGTTCTTC. This translates into CASSQDQGASYNEQFF. This chain connects TRBV4-3 to TRBJ2-1, with 8 bases matching TRBD1. V lost 0 bases to trimming and J lost 3 bases; unmatched junction nucleotides: 4. Germline V gene data show CDR1 as LGHNA and CDR2 as YSLEER. This CDR3 is built from 16 residues.